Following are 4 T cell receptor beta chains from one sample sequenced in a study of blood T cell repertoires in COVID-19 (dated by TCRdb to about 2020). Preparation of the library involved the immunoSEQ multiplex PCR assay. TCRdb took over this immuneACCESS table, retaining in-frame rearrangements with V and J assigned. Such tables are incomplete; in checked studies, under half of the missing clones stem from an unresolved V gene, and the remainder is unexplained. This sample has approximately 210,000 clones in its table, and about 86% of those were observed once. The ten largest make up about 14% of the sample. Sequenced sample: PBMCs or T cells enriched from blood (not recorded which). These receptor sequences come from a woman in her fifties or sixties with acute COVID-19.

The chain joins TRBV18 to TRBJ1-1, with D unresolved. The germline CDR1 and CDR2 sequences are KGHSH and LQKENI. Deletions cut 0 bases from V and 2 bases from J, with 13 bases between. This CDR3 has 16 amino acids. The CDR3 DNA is TGTGCCAGCTCACCACCGGATCGTACAGCTAACACTGAAGCTTTCTTT. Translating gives CASSPPDRTANTEAFF.

For the CDR3, the DNA is TGTGCCAGCAGCCCCGGACTAGCGGGGCACCAAGAGACCCAGTACTTC. Its protein product is CASSPGLAGHQETQYF. The chain uses TRBV7-3 and TRBJ2-5; 12 nucleotides align to TRBD2. The length of the CDR3 is 16 residues. J lost 0 bases, V lost 5 bases, and 4 bases had no gene match. Germline-derived CDR1 and CDR2 are SGHTA and FQGTGA.

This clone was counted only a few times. In DNA form, the CDR3 reads TGTGCCAGCAGTTTAGTAGGAGGGGTGAGCAATCAGCCCCAGCATTTT. Translated, it gives CASSLVGGVSNQPQHF. The chain recombines TRBV28 with TRBJ1-5; D may be TRBD1 (5 bases). Germline CDR1 reads MDHEN; CDR2 reads SYDVKM. The CDR3 is 16 amino acids. V lost 2 bases and J 1 base, leaving 12 bases between the germline ends.

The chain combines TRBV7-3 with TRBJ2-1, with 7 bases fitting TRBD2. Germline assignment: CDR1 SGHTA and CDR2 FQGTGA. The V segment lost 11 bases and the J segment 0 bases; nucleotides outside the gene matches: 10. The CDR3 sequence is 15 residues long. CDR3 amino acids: CASRPAGSSYNEQFF. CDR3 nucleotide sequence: TGTGCCTCCAGGCCAGCGGGGAGCTCCTACAATGAGCAGTTCTTC. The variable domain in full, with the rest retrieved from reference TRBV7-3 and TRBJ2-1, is GAGVSQTPSNKVTEKGKYVELRCDPISGHTALYWYRQSLGQGPEFLIYFQGTGAADDSGLPNDRFFAVRPEGSVSTLKIQRTERGDSAVYLCASRPAGSSYNEQFFGPGTRLTVL.